This TCR beta chain derives from a study of blood T cell repertoires in COVID-19. The V gene's germline CDR1 is LNHDA and CDR2 SQIVND (reference sequence). V was shortened by 7 bases and J by 2 bases, with 21 bases between the two germline ends. The CDR3 extends over 17 amino acids. Here immunoSEQ multiplex PCR was the method, and the copy in TCRdb shows in-frame clones only, minus some. In the table there are 30,000 to 35,000 clones, 93% of which are singletons. The J gene is TRBJ1-5, the V gene TRBV19; D not resolved. The clonotype was recovered from a human donor in a cohort sampled during active COVID-19. Material: peripheral blood. The CDR3 coding sequence is TGTGCCAGTACAGCAGACTCTCTTCGAGTAGGCAATCAGCCCCAGCATTTT. Its translation: CASTADSLRVGNQPQHF.